Here is one T cell receptor (beta chain) with its context. The data are from a study of T cell responses to AZD1222 COVID-19 vaccine. The CDR3 length is 14 residues. The germline CDR1 and CDR2 sequences are SGDLS and YYNGEE. The ends were cut back, 0 bases at V and 7 bases at J, with 8 bases in the middle. This table comes from immunoSEQ multiplex PCR, and its TCRdb copy is limited to in-frame clones, with some not included. Among around 200,000 clones listed, almost 90% were seen once. The chain combines TRBV9 with TRBJ1-6; D is unclear. The specimen was peripheral blood, collected on day 0 of AZD1222 vaccination. The clonotype was recovered from an adult in good health. The CDR3 here is CASSVGQANSPLHF. In nucleotides, the CDR3 is TGTGCCAGCAGCGTAGGTCAAGCAAATTCACCCCTCCACTTT. Combining the CDR3 with reference TRBV9 and TRBJ1-6 gives the whole variable domain DSGVTQTPKHLITATGQRVTLRCSPRSGDLSVYWYQQSLDQGLQFLIQYYNGEERAKGNILERFSAQQFPDLHSELNLSSLELGDSALYFCASSVGQANSPLHFGNGTRLTVT.